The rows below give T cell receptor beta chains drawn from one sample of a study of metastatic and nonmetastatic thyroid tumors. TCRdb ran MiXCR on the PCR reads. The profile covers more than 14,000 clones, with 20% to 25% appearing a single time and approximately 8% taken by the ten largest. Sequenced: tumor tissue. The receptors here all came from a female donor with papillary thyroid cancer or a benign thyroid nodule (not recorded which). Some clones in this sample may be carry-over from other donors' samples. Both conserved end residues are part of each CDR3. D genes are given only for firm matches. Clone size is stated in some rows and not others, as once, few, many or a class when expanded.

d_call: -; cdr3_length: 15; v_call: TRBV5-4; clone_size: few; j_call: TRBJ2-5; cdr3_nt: TGTGCCAGCAGCCCAAGGACAGCCTCCGCGGAGACCCAGTACTTC; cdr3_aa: CASSPRTASAETQYF
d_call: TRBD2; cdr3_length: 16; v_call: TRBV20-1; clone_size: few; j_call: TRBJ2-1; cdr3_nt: TGCAGTGCTAGAGGGCTAGCGGATAAGGAGGGTGATGAGCAGTTCTTC; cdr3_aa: CSARGLADKEGDEQFF
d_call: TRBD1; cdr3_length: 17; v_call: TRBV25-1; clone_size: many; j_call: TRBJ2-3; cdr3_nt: TGTGCCAGCAGTGCTGAACTCGGACAGGGCGGCACAGATACGCAGTATTTT; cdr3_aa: CASSAELGQGGTDTQYF
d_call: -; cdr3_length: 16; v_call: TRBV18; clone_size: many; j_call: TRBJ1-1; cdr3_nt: TGTGCCAGCTCACTACGGACTCTAGGGATGAACACTGAAGCTTTCTTT; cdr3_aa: CASSLRTLGMNTEAFF
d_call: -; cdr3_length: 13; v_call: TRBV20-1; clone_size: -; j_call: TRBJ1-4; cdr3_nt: TGCAGTGCTAGAGATTCCGGGAATGAAAAACTGTTTTTT; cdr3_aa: CSARDSGNEKLFF
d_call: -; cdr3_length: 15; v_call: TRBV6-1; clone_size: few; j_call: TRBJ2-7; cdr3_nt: TGTGCCAGCAGCCTAGGGGGGGTCAGGCGAGGGGAGCAGTACTTC; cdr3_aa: CASSLGGVRRGEQYF
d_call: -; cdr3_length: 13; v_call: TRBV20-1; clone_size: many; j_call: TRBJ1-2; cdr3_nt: TGCAGTGCCGGCCCCCCAGGGGAGAATGGCTACACCTTC; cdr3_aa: CSAGPPGENGYTF
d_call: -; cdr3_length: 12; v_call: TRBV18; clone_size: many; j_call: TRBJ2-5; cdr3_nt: TGTGCCAGCTCACCAGAGGGGGAGACCCAGTACTTC; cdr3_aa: CASSPEGETQYF
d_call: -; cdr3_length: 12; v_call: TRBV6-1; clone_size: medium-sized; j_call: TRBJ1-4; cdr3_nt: TGTGCCAGACTAAGGTGGTTGGAAAAACTGTTTTTT; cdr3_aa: CARLRWLEKLFF
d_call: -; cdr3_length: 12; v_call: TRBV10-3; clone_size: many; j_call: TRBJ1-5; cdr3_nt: TGTGCCATCAGTGAGTGGGGACAGCCCCAGCATTTT; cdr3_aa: CAISEWGQPQHF
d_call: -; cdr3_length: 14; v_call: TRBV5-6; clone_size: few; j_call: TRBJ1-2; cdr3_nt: TGTGCCAGCAGCTTGGGCGGGTTCGGGAATGGCTACGCCTTC; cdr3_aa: CASSLGGFGNGYAF
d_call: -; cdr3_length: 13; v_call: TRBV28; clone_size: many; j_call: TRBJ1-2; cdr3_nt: TGTGCCAGCAGTTCGGGACTGCTCCATGGCTACACCTTC; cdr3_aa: CASSSGLLHGYTF
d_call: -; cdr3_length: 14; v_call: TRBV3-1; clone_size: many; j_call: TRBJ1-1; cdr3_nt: TGTGCCAGCAGCAAAGAGGGCCACCACACTGAAGCTTTCTTT; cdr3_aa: CASSKEGHHTEAFF
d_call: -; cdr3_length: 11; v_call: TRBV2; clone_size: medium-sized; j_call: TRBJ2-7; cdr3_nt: TGTGCCAGCTCGGGGAAGTACGAGCAGTACTTC; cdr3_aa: CASSGKYEQYF
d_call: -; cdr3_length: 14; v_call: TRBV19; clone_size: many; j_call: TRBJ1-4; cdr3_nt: TGTGCCAGTAGTATGAGAGAGGGGAATGAAAAACTGTTTTTT; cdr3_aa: CASSMREGNEKLFF
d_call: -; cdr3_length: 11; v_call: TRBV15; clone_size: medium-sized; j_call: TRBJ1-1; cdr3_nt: TGTGCCACCAGCAGGGACACTGAAGCTTTCTTT; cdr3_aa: CATSRDTEAFF
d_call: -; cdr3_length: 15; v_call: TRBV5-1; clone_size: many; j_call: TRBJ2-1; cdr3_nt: TGCGCCAGCAGCTTGGGGGGAGCAATCTACAATGAGCAGTTCTTC; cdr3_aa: CASSLGGAIYNEQFF
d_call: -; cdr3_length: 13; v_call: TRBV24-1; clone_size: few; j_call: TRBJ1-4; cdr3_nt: TGTGCCACCAGTGAGGGAAGCTTCGAAAAACTGTTTTTC; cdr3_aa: CATSEGSFEKLFF
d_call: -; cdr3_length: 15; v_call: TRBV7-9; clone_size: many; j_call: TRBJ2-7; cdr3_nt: TGTGCCAGCAGCCCCGACGCGGTAGTTTCCTACGAGCAGTACTTC; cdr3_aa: CASSPDAVVSYEQYF
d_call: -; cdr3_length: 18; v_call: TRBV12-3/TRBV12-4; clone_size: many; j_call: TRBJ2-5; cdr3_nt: TGTGCCAGCAGTTTCTCGCGGGGAGGGGCGGCCCTAGGGGGGACCCAGTACTTC; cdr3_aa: CASSFSRGGAALGGTQYF
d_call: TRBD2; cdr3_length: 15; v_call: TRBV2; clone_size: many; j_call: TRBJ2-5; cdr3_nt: TGTGCCAGCAGCCAGATAGCGGGAGGGAGGGAGACCCAGTACTTC; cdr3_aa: CASSQIAGGRETQYF
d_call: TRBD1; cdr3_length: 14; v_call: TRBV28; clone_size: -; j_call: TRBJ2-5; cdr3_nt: TGTGCCAGCAGCACAGGGGGCGCGGGGGAGACCCAGTACTTC; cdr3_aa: CASSTGGAGETQYF
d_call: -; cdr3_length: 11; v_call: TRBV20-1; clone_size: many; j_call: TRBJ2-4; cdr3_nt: TGCAGTGTGGGAGCCAAAAACATTCAGTACTTC; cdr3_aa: CSVGAKNIQYF
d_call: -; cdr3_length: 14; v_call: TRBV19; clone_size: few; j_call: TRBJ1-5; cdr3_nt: TGTGCCAGTAGCCAGGGATATAGCAATCAGCCCCAGCATTTT; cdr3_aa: CASSQGYSNQPQHF
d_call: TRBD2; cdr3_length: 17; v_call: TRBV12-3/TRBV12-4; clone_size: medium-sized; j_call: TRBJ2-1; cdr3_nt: TGTGCCAGCAGTTTAGAACTAGCGGATTACTCCTACAATGAGCAGTTCTTC; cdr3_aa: CASSLELADYSYNEQFF
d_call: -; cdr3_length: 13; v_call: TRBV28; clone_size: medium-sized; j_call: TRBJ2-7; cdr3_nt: TGTGCCAGCAGTTTGGGTAGAACGTACGAGCAGTACTTC; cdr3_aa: CASSLGRTYEQYF
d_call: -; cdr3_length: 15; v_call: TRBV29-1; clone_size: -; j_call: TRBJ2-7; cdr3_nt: TGCAGCGTTGAGGCGCCGTCCGGGACGCCCTTCGAGCATTACTTC; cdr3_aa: CSVEAPSGTPFEHYF
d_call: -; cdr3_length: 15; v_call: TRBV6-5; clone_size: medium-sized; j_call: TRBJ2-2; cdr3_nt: TGTGCCAGCAGTTACCAGGGGGGGTCGTCCGGGGAGCTGTTTTTT; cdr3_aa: CASSYQGGSSGELFF
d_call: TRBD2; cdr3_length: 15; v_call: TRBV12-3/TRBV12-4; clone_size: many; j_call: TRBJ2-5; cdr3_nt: TGTGCCAGCAGTAACCCAAGCGGGAGCCAAGAGACCCAGTACTTC; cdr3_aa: CASSNPSGSQETQYF
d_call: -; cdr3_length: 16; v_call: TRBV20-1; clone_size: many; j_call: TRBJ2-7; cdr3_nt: TGCAGTGCTAATCAAAAACAGGGACTGCTGGGCTACGAGCAGTACTTC; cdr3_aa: CSANQKQGLLGYEQYF
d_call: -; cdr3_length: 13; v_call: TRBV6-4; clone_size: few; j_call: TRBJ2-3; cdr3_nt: TGTGCCAGCAGTGCTAGCGGCACAGATACGCAGTATTTT; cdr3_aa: CASSASGTDTQYF
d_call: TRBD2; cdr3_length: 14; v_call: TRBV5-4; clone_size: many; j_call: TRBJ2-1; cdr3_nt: TGTGCCAGCAGCTTGGTTAGCGGGTACAATGAGCAGTTCTTC; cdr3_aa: CASSLVSGYNEQFF
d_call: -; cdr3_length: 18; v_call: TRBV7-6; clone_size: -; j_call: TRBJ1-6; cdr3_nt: TGTGCCAGCAGCTTAGAAGCGCTCACCCGGGGGCATGTGTCACCCCTCCACTTT; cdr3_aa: CASSLEALTRGHVSPLHF
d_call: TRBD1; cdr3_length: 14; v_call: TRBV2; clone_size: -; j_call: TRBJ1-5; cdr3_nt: TGTGCCAGCAGTGTCCAGGGGGTAAATCAGCCCCAGCATTTT; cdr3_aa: CASSVQGVNQPQHF
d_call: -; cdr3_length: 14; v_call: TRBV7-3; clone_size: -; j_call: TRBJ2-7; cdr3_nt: TGTGCCAGCAGCTTGGGTTTCGCAGTGAGCGAGCAGTACTTC; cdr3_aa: CASSLGFAVSEQYF
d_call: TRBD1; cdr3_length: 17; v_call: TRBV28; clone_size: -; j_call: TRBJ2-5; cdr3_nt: TGTGCCAGCAGTTCCACCCTAGGACAGGGGGTTGGGTGGACCCAGTACTTC; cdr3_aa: CASSSTLGQGVGWTQYF
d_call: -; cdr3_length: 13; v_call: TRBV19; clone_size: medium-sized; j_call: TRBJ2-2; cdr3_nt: TGTGCCAGTAGTAGCAGGGAGGCCGGGGAGCTGTTTTTT; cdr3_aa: CASSSREAGELFF
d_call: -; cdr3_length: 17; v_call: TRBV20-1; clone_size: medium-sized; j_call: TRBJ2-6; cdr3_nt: TGCAGTGCTACCCCGGGACGTCAGGGTTCTGGGGCCAACGTCCTGACTTTC; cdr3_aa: CSATPGRQGSGANVLTF
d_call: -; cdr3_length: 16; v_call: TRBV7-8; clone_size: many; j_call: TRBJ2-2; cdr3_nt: TGTGCCAGCAGCTTTGTTGGAACCCCGAACACCGGGGAGCTGTTTTTT; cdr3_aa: CASSFVGTPNTGELFF
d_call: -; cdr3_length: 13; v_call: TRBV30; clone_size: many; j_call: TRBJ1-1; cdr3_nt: TGTGCCTGGAGTAAGAGGGGGGACACTGAAGCTTTCTTT; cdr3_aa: CAWSKRGDTEAFF
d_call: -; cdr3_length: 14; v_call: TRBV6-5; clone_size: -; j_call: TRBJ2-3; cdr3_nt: TGTGCCAGCAGTTCCTACAGTGGGCAGGATACGCAGTATTTT; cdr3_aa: CASSSYSGQDTQYF
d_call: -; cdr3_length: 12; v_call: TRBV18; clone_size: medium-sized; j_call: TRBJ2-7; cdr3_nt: TGTGCCAGCTCACCGAGACGGGGCGAGCAGTACTTC; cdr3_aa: CASSPRRGEQYF
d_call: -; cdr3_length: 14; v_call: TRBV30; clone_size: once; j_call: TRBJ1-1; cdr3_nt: TGTGCCTGGAGTCCCGACGGCCGGAACACTGAAGCTTTCTTT; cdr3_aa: CAWSPDGRNTEAFF
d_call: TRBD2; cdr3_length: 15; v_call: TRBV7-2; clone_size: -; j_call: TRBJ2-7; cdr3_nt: TGTGCCAGCAGCATCCGGACTAGCGGGGCCTACGAGCAGTACTTC; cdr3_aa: CASSIRTSGAYEQYF
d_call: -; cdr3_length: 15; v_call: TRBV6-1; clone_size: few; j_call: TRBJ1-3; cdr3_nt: TGTGCCAGCAGTGAAGTGATGGGCTCTGGAAACACCATATATTTT; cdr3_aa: CASSEVMGSGNTIYF